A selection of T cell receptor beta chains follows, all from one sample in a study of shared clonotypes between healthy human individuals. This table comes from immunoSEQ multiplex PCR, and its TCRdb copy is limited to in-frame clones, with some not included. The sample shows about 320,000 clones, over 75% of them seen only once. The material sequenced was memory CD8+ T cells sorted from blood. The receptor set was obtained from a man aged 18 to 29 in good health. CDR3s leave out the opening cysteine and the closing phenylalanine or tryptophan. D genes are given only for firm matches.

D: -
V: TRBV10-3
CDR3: AISGGTMNTEAF

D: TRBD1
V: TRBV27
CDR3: ASSSRWGTDTEAF

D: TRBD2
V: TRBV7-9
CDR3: ASSLPGTSGRAYEQY

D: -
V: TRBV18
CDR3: ASSYSISHEQY

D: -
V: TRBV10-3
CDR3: AISDPQARYSYEQY

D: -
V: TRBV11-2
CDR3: ASSSGQSNGYT

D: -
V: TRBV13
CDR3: ASSGKTGTSYEQY

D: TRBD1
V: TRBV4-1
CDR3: ASSQGAGGQPQH

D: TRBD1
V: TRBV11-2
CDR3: ASSPTGIEQY

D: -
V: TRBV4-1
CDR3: ASSGPLGPGWAYYGYT

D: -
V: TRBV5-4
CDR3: ASSFRGATYEQY

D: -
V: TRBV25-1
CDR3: ASSGIPLARYTGELF

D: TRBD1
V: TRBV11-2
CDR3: ASSSGTGYEQY

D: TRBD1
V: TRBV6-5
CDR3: ASSYAQGAGYGYT

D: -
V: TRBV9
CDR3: ASSPQRVSYEQY

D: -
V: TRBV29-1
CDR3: SVEGGEAF

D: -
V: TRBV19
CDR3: ASSISLNTEAF

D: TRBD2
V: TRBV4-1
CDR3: ASSQHGLAYTGELF

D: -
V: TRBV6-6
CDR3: ASSSATNTEAF

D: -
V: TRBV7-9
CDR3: ASSLSGRRQETQY

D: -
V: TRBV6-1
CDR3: ASSDWGVTNTGELF

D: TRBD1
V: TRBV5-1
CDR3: ASSDRDRGYGYT

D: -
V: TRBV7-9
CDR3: ASSFADANNEQF

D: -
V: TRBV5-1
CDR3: ASSSHGRGNQPQH

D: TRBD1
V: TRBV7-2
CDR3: ASSLVEGATDTQY

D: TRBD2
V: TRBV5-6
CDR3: ASTEPFGAGAGNEQF

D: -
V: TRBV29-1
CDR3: SARHGTLGTEAF

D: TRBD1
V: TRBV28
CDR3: ASSTSRDRISTDTQY